The rows below give T cell receptor beta chains drawn from one sample of a study of regulatory T cells in long-lasting Graves disease. TCRdb passed the multiplex PCR reads through MiXCR, listing each CDR3 protein once. Among 700,000 or so distinct CDR3 sequences listed, around 30% were seen once. The sample in question was peripheral blood mononuclear cells (PBMCs), obtained when the disease was refractory, from a patient treated with antithyroid drugs. The receptors come from a female donor with Graves disease. CDR3s include the opening cysteine and the closing phenylalanine or tryptophan. Each record gives: CDR3 protein, J gene, V gene.

CDR3 protein: CASSLRAGRDEQYF
J gene: TRBJ2-7
V gene: TRBV27

CDR3 protein: CASSYIDGTEAFF
J gene: TRBJ1-1
V gene: TRBV5-1

CDR3 protein: CASSLGRWSSGNTIYF
J gene: TRBJ1-3
V gene: TRBV7-8

CDR3 protein: CASSVTGTGNTIYF
J gene: TRBJ1-3
V gene: TRBV6-1

CDR3 protein: CASRPPTGSATEAFF
J gene: TRBJ1-1
V gene: TRBV5-1

CDR3 protein: CASSLSFPAGSTNSPLHF
J gene: TRBJ1-6
V gene: TRBV12-3/TRBV12-4

CDR3 protein: CASRPTNTEAFF
J gene: TRBJ1-1
V gene: TRBV2

CDR3 protein: CASSQGQEYYEQYF
J gene: TRBJ2-7
V gene: TRBV27

CDR3 protein: CASSILVSNQPQHF
J gene: TRBJ1-5
V gene: TRBV19

CDR3 protein: CSASGGGGSEQYF
J gene: TRBJ2-7
V gene: TRBV20-1

CDR3 protein: CASSPRWGDEQYF
J gene: TRBJ2-7
V gene: TRBV4-1

CDR3 protein: CASRFGLAGVKGYEQYF
J gene: TRBJ2-7
V gene: TRBV11-2

CDR3 protein: CASSLRAGYYGYTF
J gene: TRBJ1-2
V gene: TRBV28

CDR3 protein: CASSLSAGWGEAFF
J gene: TRBJ1-1
V gene: TRBV28

CDR3 protein: CASSYDWDGNYGYTF
J gene: TRBJ1-2
V gene: TRBV6-5

CDR3 protein: CSASDRARAYEQYF
J gene: TRBJ2-7
V gene: TRBV20-1

CDR3 protein: CASGRVYQGNGYTF
J gene: TRBJ1-2
V gene: TRBV27

CDR3 protein: CASSYGTAYGYTF
J gene: TRBJ1-2
V gene: TRBV12-3/TRBV12-4

CDR3 protein: CASSYATGGNYGYTF
J gene: TRBJ1-2
V gene: TRBV28

CDR3 protein: CASRDSGIQGGTEAFF
J gene: TRBJ1-1
V gene: TRBV2

CDR3 protein: CASSPGDSYNSPLHF
J gene: TRBJ1-6
V gene: TRBV2

CDR3 protein: CASSQANLGQKAFF
J gene: TRBJ1-1
V gene: TRBV3-1

CDR3 protein: CASSFLEGGIAFF
J gene: TRBJ1-1
V gene: TRBV7-9

CDR3 protein: CASSRTGTGPYEQYF
J gene: TRBJ2-7
V gene: TRBV12-3/TRBV12-4

CDR3 protein: CASSRPTLTEAFF
J gene: TRBJ1-1
V gene: TRBV7-2

CDR3 protein: CASSLLPGLASEQYF
J gene: TRBJ2-7
V gene: TRBV27

CDR3 protein: CASRGGTPGTEYF
J gene: TRBJ2-7
V gene: TRBV6-1

CDR3 protein: CASSYHYREQETQYF
J gene: TRBJ2-5
V gene: TRBV6-5

CDR3 protein: CASSRSGTGQETQYF
J gene: TRBJ2-5
V gene: TRBV7-7

CDR3 protein: CASSVGLKQYF
J gene: TRBJ2-7
V gene: TRBV28

CDR3 protein: CASRDDPRRGGQYTEAFF
J gene: TRBJ1-1
V gene: TRBV25-1

CDR3 protein: CASFLRVDTEAFF
J gene: TRBJ1-1
V gene: TRBV18

CDR3 protein: CAWSDTSGGWNTEAFF
J gene: TRBJ1-1
V gene: TRBV30

CDR3 protein: CASRSGLAKNIQYF
J gene: TRBJ2-4
V gene: TRBV5-1

CDR3 protein: CASSPSRQGWGTEAFF
J gene: TRBJ1-1
V gene: TRBV7-9

CDR3 protein: CASSPAGRTGEQYF
J gene: TRBJ2-7
V gene: TRBV18

CDR3 protein: CASKRGQGKYGYTF
J gene: TRBJ1-2
V gene: TRBV28

CDR3 protein: CASSLGQGIGETQYF
J gene: TRBJ2-5
V gene: TRBV13

CDR3 protein: CASSQSQETQYF
J gene: TRBJ2-5
V gene: TRBV3-1

CDR3 protein: CASRLSGANVLTF
J gene: TRBJ2-6
V gene: TRBV28

CDR3 protein: CASRGGLAGYEQYF
J gene: TRBJ2-7
V gene: TRBV5-1

CDR3 protein: CASSYGHQNTEAFF
J gene: TRBJ1-1
V gene: TRBV6-5

CDR3 protein: CASSYGTSGSDEQFF
J gene: TRBJ2-1
V gene: TRBV6-2/TRBV6-3

CDR3 protein: CASSVRVGNTIYF
J gene: TRBJ1-3
V gene: TRBV7-2

CDR3 protein: CASSVLTGGKDTQYF
J gene: TRBJ2-3
V gene: TRBV28

CDR3 protein: CASSLVKGSEQYF
J gene: TRBJ2-7
V gene: TRBV7-2

CDR3 protein: CASSYDMWQYF
J gene: TRBJ2-7
V gene: TRBV12-3/TRBV12-4

CDR3 protein: CASSALAGGPNTGELFF
J gene: TRBJ2-2
V gene: TRBV2

CDR3 protein: CASSRSGTSGGYEQYF
J gene: TRBJ2-7
V gene: TRBV7-2